This TCR beta chain was captured by sequencing in a study of memory CD4+ T cells and cytomegalovirus serostatus. Study summary: Of the healthy Belgian adults, fewer than 10 were CMV seropositive and 20 to 25 seronegative. Study-wide results and limits: The CMV-associated TCR signature appears largely within the CD4+ memory repertoire.

As for this clone: What it binds is unknown.

Trimming stripped 8 bases from V and 4 bases from J, with 18 bases between. This CDR3 is 15 amino acids long. The germline V gene encodes CDR1 MNHNY and CDR2 SVGAGI (reference sequence). The sort gate was single viable CD3+CD4+CD8-CD45RO+ cells for memory CD4+ T cells. CD4+ T cells were isolated by positive magnetic selection. Original methodology: After removing out-of-frame reads, around 2 million distinct TCRbeta sequences remained. Data came from immunoSEQ multiplex PCR; TCRdb stores just in-frame clones and leaves some out. That table furnishes V, J and clone size, whereas the DNA furnished D and trimming. The sample has 45,000 to 60,000 clones, roughly 72% seen once.

Sequences were obtained from memory CD4+ T cells from blood. This chain links TRBV6-6 with TRBJ1-3; a possible D gene is TRBD1 (5 bases). The receptor's source is an adult in good health and CMV-seropositive. The CDR3 sequence: CASRGGLWDGNTIYF. The CDR3 DNA reads as TGTGCCAGCCGCGGGGGATTATGGGACGGAAACACCATATATTTT.